This T cell receptor (beta chain) derives from a study of blood T cell repertoires in COVID-19. Study-wide background: PBMCs, B-cell-depleted T cells, or T cells were the source of the cDNA or gDNA that made up the material.

The sample holds a few counts of this clone. Original data processing: Estimated nucleated cell counts came from reference gene primer amplification. This table comes from immunoSEQ multiplex PCR, and its TCRdb copy is limited to in-frame clones, with some not included. That table supplies the V and J calls and clone size; D and trimming were determined from the DNA. Seen here are 90,000 to 130,000 clones, roughly 84% observed once, and the top ten hold 0.7% to 1%. Germline V gene lookup returns CDR1 MDHEN and CDR2 SYDVKM. Trimming stripped 3 bases from V and 4 bases from J, with 15 bases between. The CDR3 is made up of 15 amino acids.

The origin of this receptor is a woman in her 70s with acute or convalescent COVID-19. The sequenced material came from peripheral blood. The chain is built from TRBV28 and TRBJ2-5, with a tentative D call TRBD1 (6 bases). DNA for the CDR3: TGTGCCAGCAGTTTTGGGGGCCAGGGTGGAGAGACCCAGTACTTC. Amino acid sequence: CASSFGGQGGETQYF.